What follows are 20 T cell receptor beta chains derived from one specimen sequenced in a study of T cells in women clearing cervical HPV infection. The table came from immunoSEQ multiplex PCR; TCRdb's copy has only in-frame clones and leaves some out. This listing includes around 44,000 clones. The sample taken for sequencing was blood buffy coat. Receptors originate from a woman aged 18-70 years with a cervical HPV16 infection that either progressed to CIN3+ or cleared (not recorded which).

The chain's CDR3 is CASSQGTHSGGEQYF. The part of the CDR3 DNA that was read is TGTGCCAGCAGCCAAGGGACACACTCAGGTGGCGAG. The chain employs TRBV3-1 (or the pseudogene TRBV3-2) and TRBJ2-7; perhaps TRBD1 as D (5 bases). From the germline J gene comes the end of the CDR3, since the read stops 3 residues before it. Per the germline V gene, CDR1 is LGHDT and CDR2 is YNNKEL (reference sequence). With 1 base removed from V and 6 bases from J, the gap between germline ends came to 16 bases. The length of the CDR3 is 15 residues.

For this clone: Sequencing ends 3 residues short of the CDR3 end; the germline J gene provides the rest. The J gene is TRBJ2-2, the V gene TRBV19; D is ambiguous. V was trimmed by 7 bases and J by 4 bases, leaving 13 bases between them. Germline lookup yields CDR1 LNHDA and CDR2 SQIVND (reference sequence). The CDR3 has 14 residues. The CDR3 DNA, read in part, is TGTGCCAGTAACAGTAGGCAGCTCACCGGGGAG. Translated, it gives CASNSRQLTGE. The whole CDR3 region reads CASNSRQLTGELFF.

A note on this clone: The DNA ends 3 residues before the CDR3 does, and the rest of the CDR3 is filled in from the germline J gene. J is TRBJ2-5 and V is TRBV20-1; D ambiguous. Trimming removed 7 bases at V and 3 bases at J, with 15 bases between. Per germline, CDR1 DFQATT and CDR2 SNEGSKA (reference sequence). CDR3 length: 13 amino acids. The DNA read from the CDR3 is TGCAGTGGCTCGTCCAGCGCTAAAGAGACC. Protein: CSGSSSAKET. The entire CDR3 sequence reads CSGSSSAKETQYF.

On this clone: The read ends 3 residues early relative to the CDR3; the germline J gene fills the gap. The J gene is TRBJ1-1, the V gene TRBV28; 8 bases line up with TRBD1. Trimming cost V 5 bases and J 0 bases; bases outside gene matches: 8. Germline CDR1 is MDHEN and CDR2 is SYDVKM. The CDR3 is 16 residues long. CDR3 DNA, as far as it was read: TGTGCCAGCAGTAATACAGGGGGAGCGCTGAACACTGAA. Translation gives CASSNTGGALNTE. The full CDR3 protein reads CASSNTGGALNTEAFF.

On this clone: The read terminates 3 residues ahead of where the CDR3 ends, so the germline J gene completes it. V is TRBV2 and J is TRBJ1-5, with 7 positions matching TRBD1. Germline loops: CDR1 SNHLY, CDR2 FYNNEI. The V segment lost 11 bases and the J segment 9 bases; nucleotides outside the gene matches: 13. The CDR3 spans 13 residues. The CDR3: CAVTYRGGGPQHF. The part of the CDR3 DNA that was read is TGTGCCGTAACTTACAGGGGAGGTGGGCCC.

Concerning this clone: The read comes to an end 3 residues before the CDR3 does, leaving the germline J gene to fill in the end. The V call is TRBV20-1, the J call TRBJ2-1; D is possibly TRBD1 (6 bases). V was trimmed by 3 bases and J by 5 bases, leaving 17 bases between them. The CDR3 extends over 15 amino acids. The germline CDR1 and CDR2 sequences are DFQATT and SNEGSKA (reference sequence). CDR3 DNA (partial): TGCAGTGCTAGGCCCGGGGCAGGGGTGAACAATGAG. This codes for CSARPGAGVNNE. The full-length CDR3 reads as CSARPGAGVNNEQFF.

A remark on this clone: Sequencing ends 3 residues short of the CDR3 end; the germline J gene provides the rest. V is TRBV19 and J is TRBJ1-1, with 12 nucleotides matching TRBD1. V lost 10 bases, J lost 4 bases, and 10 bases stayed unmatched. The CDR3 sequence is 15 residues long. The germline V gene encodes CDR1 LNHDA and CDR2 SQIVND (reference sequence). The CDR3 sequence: CATSGTGGRGTEAFF. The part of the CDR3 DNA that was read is TGTGCCACCTCCGGGACAGGGGGCCGGGGCACTGAA.

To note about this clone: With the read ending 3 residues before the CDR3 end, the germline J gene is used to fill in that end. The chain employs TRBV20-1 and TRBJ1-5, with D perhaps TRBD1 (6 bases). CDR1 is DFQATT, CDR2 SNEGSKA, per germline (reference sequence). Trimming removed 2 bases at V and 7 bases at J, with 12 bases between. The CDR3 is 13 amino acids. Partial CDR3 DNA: TGCAGTGCTAGAACAGGGTCGAGCCAGCCC. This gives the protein CSARTGSSQP. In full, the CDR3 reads CSARTGSSQPQHF.

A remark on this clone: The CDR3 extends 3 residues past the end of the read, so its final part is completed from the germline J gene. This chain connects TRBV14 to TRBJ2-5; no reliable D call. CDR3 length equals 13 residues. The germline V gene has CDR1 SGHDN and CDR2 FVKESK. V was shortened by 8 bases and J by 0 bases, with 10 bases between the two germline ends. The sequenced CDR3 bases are TGTGCCAGCGAGATCGAGGACCAAGAGACC. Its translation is CASEIEDQET. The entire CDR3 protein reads CASEIEDQETQYF.

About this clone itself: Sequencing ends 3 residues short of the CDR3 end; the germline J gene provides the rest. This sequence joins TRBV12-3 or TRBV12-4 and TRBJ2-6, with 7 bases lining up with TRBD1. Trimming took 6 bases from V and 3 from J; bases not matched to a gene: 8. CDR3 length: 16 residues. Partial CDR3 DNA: TGTGCCAGCAGGGGATTAACAGGGGTTGGGGCCAACGTC. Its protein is CASRGLTGVGANV. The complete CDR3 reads CASRGLTGVGANVLTF.

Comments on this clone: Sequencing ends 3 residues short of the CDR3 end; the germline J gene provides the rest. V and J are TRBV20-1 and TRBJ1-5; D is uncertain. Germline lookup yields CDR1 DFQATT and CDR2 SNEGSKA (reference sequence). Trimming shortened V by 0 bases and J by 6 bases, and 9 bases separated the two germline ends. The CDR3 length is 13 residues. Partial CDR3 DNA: TGCAGTGCTAGAGATCTTCGGGGTCAGCCC. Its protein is CSARDLRGQP. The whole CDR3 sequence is CSARDLRGQPQHF.

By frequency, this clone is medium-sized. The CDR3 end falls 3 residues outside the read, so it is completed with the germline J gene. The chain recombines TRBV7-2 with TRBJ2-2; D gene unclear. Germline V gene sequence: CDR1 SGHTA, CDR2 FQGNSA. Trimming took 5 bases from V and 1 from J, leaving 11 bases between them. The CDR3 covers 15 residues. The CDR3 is CASSPSRLNTGELFF. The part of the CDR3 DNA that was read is TGTGCCAGCAGCCCGTCGCGGCTGAACACCGGGGAG.

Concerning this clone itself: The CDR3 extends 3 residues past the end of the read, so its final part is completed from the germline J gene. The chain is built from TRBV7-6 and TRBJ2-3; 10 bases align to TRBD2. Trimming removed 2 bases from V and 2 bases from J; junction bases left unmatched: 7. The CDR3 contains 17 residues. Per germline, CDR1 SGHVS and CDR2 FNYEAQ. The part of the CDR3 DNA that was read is TGTGCCAGCAGCTTATGGTCTAGCGGGGGCTCCACAGATACG. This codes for CASSLWSSGGSTDT. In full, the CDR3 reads CASSLWSSGGSTDTQYF.

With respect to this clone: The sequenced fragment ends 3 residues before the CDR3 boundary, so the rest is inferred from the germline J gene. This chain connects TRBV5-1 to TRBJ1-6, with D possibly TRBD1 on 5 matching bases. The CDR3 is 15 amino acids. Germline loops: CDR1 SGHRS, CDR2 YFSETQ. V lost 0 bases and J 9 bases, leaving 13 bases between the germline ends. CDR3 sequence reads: CASSLGRVNGSPLHF. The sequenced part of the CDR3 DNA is TGCGCCAGCAGCTTGGGCAGGGTAAACGGTTCACCC.

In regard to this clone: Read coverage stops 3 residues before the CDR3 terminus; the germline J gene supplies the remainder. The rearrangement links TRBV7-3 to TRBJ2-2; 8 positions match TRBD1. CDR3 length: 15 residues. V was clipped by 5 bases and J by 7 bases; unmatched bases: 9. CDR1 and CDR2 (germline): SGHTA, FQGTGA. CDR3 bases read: TGTGCCAGCAGCCCATCAGGGGGCTTTATCGGGGAG. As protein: CASSPSGGFIGE. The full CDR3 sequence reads CASSPSGGFIGELFF.

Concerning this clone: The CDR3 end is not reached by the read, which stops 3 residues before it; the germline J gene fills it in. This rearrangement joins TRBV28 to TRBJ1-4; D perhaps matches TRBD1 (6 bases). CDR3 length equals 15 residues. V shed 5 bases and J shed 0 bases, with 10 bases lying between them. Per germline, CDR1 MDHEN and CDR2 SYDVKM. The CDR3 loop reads CASSLQGTTNEKLFF. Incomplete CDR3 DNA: TGTGCCAGCAGTCTGCAGGGGACAACTAATGAAAAA.

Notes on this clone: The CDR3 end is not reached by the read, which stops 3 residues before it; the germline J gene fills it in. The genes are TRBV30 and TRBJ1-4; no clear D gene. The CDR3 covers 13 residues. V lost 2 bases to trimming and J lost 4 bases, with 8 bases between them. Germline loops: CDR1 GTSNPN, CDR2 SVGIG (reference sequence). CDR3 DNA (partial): TGTGCCTGGAGTAGGTCCCTTAATGAAAAA. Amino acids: CAWSRSLNEK. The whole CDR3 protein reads CAWSRSLNEKLFF.

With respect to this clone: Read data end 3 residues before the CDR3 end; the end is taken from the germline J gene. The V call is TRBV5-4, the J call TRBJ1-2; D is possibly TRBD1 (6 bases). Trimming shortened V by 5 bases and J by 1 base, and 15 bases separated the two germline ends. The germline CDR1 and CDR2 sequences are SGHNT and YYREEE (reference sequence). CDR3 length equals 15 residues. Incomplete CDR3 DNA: TGTGCCAGCAGACCGGGACAAATCCTTAACTATGGC. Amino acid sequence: CASRPGQILNYG. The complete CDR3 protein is CASRPGQILNYGYTF.

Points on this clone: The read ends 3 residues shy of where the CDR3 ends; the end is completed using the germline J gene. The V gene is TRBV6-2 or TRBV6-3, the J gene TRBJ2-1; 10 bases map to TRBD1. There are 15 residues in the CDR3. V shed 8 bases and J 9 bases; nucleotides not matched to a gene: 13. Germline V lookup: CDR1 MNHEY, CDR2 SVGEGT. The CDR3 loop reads CASVNRDRGYGEQFF. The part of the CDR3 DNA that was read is TGTGCCAGCGTAAACAGGGACAGGGGCTATGGTGAG.

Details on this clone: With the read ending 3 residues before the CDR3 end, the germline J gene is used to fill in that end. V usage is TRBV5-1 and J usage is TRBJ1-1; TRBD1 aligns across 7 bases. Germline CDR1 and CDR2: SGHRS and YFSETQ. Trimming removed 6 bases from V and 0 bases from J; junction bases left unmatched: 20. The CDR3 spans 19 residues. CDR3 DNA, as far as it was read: TGCGCCAGCATGAAGGAAAACGCGAACAGGGGATTTGTGAACACTGAA. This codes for CASMKENANRGFVNTE. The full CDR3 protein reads CASMKENANRGFVNTEAFF.